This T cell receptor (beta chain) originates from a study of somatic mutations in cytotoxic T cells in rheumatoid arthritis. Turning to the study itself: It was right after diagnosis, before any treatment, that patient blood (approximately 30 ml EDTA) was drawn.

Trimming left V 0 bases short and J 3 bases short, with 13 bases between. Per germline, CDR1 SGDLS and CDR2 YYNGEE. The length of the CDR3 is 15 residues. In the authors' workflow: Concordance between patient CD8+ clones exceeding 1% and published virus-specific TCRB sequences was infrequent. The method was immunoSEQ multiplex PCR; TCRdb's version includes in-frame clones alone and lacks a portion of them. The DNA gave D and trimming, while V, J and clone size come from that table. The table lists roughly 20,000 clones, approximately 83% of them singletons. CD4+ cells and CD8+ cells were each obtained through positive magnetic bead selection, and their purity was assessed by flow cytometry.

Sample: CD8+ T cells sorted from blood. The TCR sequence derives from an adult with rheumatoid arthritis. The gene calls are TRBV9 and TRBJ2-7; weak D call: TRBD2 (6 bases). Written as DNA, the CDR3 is TGTGCCAGCAGCGTAGATCTAGCGAGTGTCTACGAGCAGTACTTC. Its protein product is CASSVDLASVYEQYF.